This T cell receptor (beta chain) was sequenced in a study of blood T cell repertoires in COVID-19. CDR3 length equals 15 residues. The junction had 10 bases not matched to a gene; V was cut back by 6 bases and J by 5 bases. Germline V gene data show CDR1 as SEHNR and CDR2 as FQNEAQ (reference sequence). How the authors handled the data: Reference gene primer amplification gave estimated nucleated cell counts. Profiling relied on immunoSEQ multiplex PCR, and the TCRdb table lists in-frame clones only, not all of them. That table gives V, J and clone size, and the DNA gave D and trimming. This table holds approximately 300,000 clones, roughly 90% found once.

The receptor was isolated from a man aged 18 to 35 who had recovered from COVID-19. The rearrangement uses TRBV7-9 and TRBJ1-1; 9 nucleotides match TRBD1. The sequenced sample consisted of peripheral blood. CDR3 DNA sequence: TGTGCCAGCAGTCCTCCGGGGACAGGGAGAACTGAAGCTTTCTTT. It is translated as CASSPPGTGRTEAFF.